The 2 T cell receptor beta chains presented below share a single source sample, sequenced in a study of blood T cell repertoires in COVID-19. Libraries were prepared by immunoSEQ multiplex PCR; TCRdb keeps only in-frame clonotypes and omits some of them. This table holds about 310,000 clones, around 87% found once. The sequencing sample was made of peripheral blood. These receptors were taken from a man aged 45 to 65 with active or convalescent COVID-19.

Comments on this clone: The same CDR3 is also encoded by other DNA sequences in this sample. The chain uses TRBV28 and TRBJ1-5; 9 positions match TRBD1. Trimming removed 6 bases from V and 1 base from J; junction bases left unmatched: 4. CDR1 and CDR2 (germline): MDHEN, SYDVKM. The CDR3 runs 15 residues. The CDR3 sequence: CASSSGQGSNQPQHF. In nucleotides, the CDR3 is TGTGCCAGCAGCTCCGGACAGGGGAGCAATCAGCCCCAGCATTTT.

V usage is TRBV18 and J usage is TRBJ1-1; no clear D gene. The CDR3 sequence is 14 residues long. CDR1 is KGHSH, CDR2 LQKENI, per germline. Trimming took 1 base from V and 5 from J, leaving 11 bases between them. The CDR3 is CASSPLGGLTEAFF. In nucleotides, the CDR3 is TGTGCCAGCTCACCACTGGGAGGATTGACTGAAGCTTTCTTT.